This T cell receptor beta chain was identified in a study of blood T cell repertoires in COVID-19. For the study at large: The analysed material was cDNA or gDNA that came from T cells, B-cell-depleted T cells, or PBMCs.

In assigning cohorts, the study relied on participant-reported clinical history. V lost 8 bases, J lost 4 bases, and 21 bases lay in between. Germline CDR1 reads MNHGY; CDR2 reads SVAAGI. This CDR3 contains 15 residues. In its sample, this clone was seen once. Original data processing: Counts of nucleated cells, estimated from reference gene primer amplification, were obtained. Data came from immunoSEQ multiplex PCR; TCRdb stores just in-frame clones and leaves some out. From that table come the V and J calls and clone size; the DNA was used to work out D and trimming. The sample includes 290,000 or so clones, about four fifths of them seen just once.

This receptor was identified in a man aged 35 to 55 who had been exposed to COVID-19. The specimen was PBMCs or T cells enriched from blood (not recorded which). This chain uses TRBV6-9 with TRBJ2-7; D is unresolved. CDR3 loop: CASFPNATGGYEQYF. CDR3 coding DNA: TGTGCCAGCTTCCCCAACGCGACGGGTGGATACGAGCAGTACTTC.